This T cell receptor beta chain was profiled in a study of regulatory T cells in long-lasting Graves disease. Study-wide context: Graves' patients, newly diagnosed, had taken antithyroid drugs under 3 months.

The length of the CDR3 is 15 residues. V gave up 0 bases and J gave up 7 bases; unmatched junction bases: 7. The germline CDR1 and CDR2 sequences are SQVTM and ANQGSEA. To make TCR beta libraries, researchers used iRepertoire HTBI primers and Arm-PCR of CDR3 regions. One entry per CDR3 protein results from TCRdb running MiXCR on the multiplex PCR reads. In the table there are 400,000 to 650,000 distinct CDR3 sequences, about 16% of which are singletons. The time point here: newly diagnosed GD, antithyroid drugs for less than 3 months. The TCR library was prepared using RNA isolated from PBMCs. These data were also reused for a study on T cells in Graves' hyperthyroidism and ophthalmopathy. That work adds: It was uncontrolled infection, other autoimmune disease, pregnancy or lactation that excluded patients. Most thyroid-expanded clonotypes above 0.001 were also found in blood.

The receptor's source is a woman aged 35-60 years with Graves disease. The sample was peripheral blood mononuclear cells (PBMCs), taken at new diagnosis, from a patient treated with antithyroid drugs. The chain links TRBV29-1 to TRBJ2-2, with 8 nucleotides matching TRBD2. The CDR3 reads CSVEEAAGDHGELFF. The CDR3 region has the DNA TGCAGCGTTGAAGAGGCAGCGGGGGATCACGGGGAGCTGTTTTTT.